Listed here are 21 T cell receptor beta chains from one sample, sequenced in a study of T cells after yellow fever vaccination. TCRdb re-called the 5' RACE reads through MiXCR, storing one row per CDR3 protein. The data show 450,000 to 550,000 distinct CDR3 sequences, less than 25% seen once. The sequences come from PBMCs, collected roughly 23 days after the first yellow fever vaccination. These receptors originate from a man in his late teens or twenties who received the YFV17D yellow fever vaccine.

The chain is built from TRBV7-9 and TRBJ1-1; possibly TRBD1 for D (5 bases). With 5 bases removed from V and 0 bases from J, the gap between germline ends came to 19 bases. The CDR3 loop spans 17 amino acids. The germline V gene has CDR1 SEHNR and CDR2 FQNEAQ (reference sequence). The CDR3 protein is CASSNSGRWGMNTEAFF. The CDR3 nucleotides read TGTGCCAGCAGCAATTCAGGGAGGTGGGGCATGAACACTGAAGCTTTCTTT.

This rearrangement joins TRBV7-9 to TRBJ1-4; 9 nucleotides align to TRBD1. Germline V gene sequence: CDR1 SEHNR, CDR2 FQNEAQ (reference sequence). This CDR3 region has 15 residues. Trimming took 4 bases from V and 8 from J; bases not matched to a gene: 8. Here the CDR3 reads CASSSNRGRREKLFF. The CDR3, as DNA: TGTGCCAGCAGCTCGAACAGGGGGCGACGGGAAAAACTGTTTTTT.

The J gene is TRBJ2-5, the V gene TRBV3-1; the match to TRBD2 covers 11 bases. The CDR3 has 18 amino acids. With V trimmed by 1 base and J by 3 bases, 10 bases remained unmatched. The germline V gene encodes CDR1 LGHDT and CDR2 YNNKEL (reference sequence). CDR3 sequence reads: CASSQGVWLAGGKETQYF. For the CDR3, the DNA is TGTGCCAGCAGCCAAGGAGTCTGGCTAGCGGGGGGTAAAGAGACCCAGTACTTC.

The V and J genes are TRBV12-3 or TRBV12-4 and TRBJ1-5, with 7 bases fitting TRBD1. The CDR3 is 16 amino acids. After removal of 5 bases from V and 1 base from J, the junction contained 8 bases not matched to a gene. The CDR3 bases are TGTGCCAGCAGTCCGGGACAGAGCTCCAGCAATCAGCCCCAGCATTTT. Protein sequence: CASSPGQSSSNQPQHF.

This chain joins TRBV7-9 and TRBJ1-5, with D hard to call. The CDR3 is made up of 13 amino acids. V was shortened by 6 bases and J by 7 bases, with 13 bases between the two germline ends. From germline, CDR1 is SEHNR and CDR2 FQNEAQ (reference sequence). The CDR3 bases are TGTGCCAGCAGTCCGTGGGAGGAGCAGCCCCAGCATTTT. Its protein product is CASSPWEEQPQHF.

The chain joins TRBV6-2 or TRBV6-3 to TRBJ2-3, with D possibly TRBD2 on 5 matching bases. Trimming removed 8 bases from V and 5 bases from J, with 17 bases in between. This CDR3 spans 14 amino acids. Germline loops: CDR1 MNHEY, CDR2 SVGEGT. The CDR3 loop is CASHSGRRIDTQYF. CDR3 nucleotide sequence: TGTGCCAGCCATTCGGGCAGGAGGATAGATACGCAGTATTTT.

This clonotype was seen only a few times. This sequence joins TRBV20-1 and TRBJ2-1; TRBD2 might be the D (7 bases). CDR1 DFQATT and CDR2 SNEGSKA come from the germline V gene (reference sequence). Trimming pared 6 bases from V and 9 bases from J, leaving 24 bases between. The CDR3 is made up of 15 amino acids. The CDR3 coding sequence is TGCAGTGCCAGTACCGGTGGGTTAAGGGGGGGTGAGCAGTTCTTC. This encodes CSASTGGLRGGEQFF.

This clonotype was seen a handful of times. This chain links TRBV5-1 with TRBJ1-2; D is uncertain. Trimming cost V 3 bases and J 4 bases, with 13 bases left between them. Germline V gene lookup returns CDR1 SGHRS and CDR2 YFSETQ. The CDR3 totals 14 residues. CDR3 loop: CASSWEWAAYGYTF. The CDR3 DNA follows: TGCGCCAGCAGCTGGGAATGGGCCGCCTATGGCTACACCTTC.

CDR3 protein: CASSRLGQGASPLHF. In nucleotides, the CDR3 is TGTGCCAGCAGCCGACTTGGACAGGGGGCTTCACCCCTCCACTTT. V and J are TRBV3-1 and TRBJ1-6; 11 positions match TRBD1. This CDR3 region has 15 residues. Germline CDR1 LGHDT, CDR2 YNNKEL (reference sequence). V gave up 4 bases and J gave up 9 bases; unmatched junction bases: 5.

This clonotype showed up just a few times. V gene TRBV4-1 combines with J gene TRBJ1-5; D not resolved. V lost 1 base, J lost 0 bases, and 13 bases lay in between. Germline V gives CDR1 MGHRA, CDR2 YSYEKL. This CDR3 region has 17 residues. CDR3 sequence (DNA): TGCGCCAGCAGCCAAGTTCGAGGAGGTTATAGCAATCAGCCCCAGCATTTT. Its protein product is CASSQVRGGYSNQPQHF.

The CDR3: CSKNRDRVEKLFF. As DNA, the CDR3 is TGCAGCAAAAACCGGGACAGGGTTGAAAAACTGTTTTTT. V gene TRBV20-1 combines with J gene TRBJ1-4, with 9 bases lining up with TRBD1. From germline, CDR1 is DFQATT and CDR2 SNEGSKA (reference sequence). The CDR3 length is 13 residues.

In this sample, this clonotype turned up a few times. The chain recombines TRBV7-3 with TRBJ2-3, with D possibly matching TRBD2 (6 bases). This CDR3 is 14 amino acids long. In germline, CDR1 is SGHTA, CDR2 FQGTGA. V was clipped by 4 bases and J by 2 bases, with 10 bases between them. The CDR3 here is CASSSGTFTDTQYF. The CDR3 coding sequence is TGTGCCAGCAGCTCCGGGACTTTCACAGATACGCAGTATTTT.

The chain carries TRBV5-4 and TRBJ1-1; D unclear. V lost 4 bases and J 6 bases, leaving 19 bases between the germline ends. CDR1 and CDR2 (germline): SGHNT, YYREEE (reference sequence). The CDR3 has 15 amino acids. The CDR3 here is CASSRLPGSAAEAFF. CDR3 coding DNA: TGTGCCAGCAGCCGCCTGCCGGGGAGCGCCGCTGAAGCTTTCTTT.

This clonotype has more than one count but fewer than ten. V and J are TRBV20-1 and TRBJ2-3; 9 positions match TRBD2. Germline V gives CDR1 DFQATT, CDR2 SNEGSKA (reference sequence). This CDR3 has 17 residues. The J segment lost 2 bases and the V segment lost 5 bases, leaving 14 bases of the junction unmatched. CDR3 in amino acids: CSAPLNSAGGPTDTQYF. The CDR3 DNA is TGCAGTGCTCCACTCAACTCAGCGGGGGGCCCCACAGATACGCAGTATTTT.

The gene calls are TRBV27 and TRBJ1-4; a possible D gene is TRBD1 (5 bases). The CDR3 covers 14 residues. The germline gives CDR1 MNHEY, CDR2 SMNVEV (reference sequence). The V and J ends lost 6 bases and 8 bases respectively, with 16 bases between them. Here the CDR3 reads CASSSGTYKEKLFF. In DNA form, the CDR3 reads TGTGCCAGCAGCTCCGGGACCTATAAGGAAAAACTGTTTTTT.

The sample holds many counts of this clonotype. This chain links TRBV4-2 with TRBJ2-7; a possible D gene is TRBD2 (5 bases). Germline lookup yields CDR1 LGHNA and CDR2 YNFKEQ. The V gene lost 0 bases and the J gene lost 0 bases, with 12 bases spanning the gap. The CDR3 is 16 residues long. For the CDR3, the DNA is TGTGCCAGCAGCCAAGACCAGACGGGGATCTCCTACGAGCAGTACTTC. Translated, it gives CASSQDQTGISYEQYF.

There are a few counts of this clonotype. This chain joins TRBV11-1 and TRBJ2-2; D possibly uses TRBD1 or TRBD2 (6 bases each). Trimming removed 3 bases from V and 7 bases from J, with 18 bases in between. The germline CDR1 and CDR2 sequences are SGHAT and FQDESV (reference sequence). This CDR3 has 16 residues. CDR3 DNA: TGTGCCAGCAGCTTTCTGAGGGGGGCCCTCATCGGGGAGCTGTTTTTT. This gives the protein CASSFLRGALIGELFF.

The table lists this clonotype with a few counts. The V and J genes are TRBV28 and TRBJ1-6; D unresolved. Between the trimmed V and J ends, which lost 6 bases and 2 bases, there was a span of 11 bases. This CDR3 has 15 residues. Germline V CDR1 and CDR2: MDHEN, SYDVKM. The CDR3 spells CASSGGRAYNSPLHF. CDR3 DNA: TGTGCCAGCAGCGGAGGCCGGGCCTATAATTCACCCCTCCACTTT.

This clonotype was detected only a few times. The rearrangement links TRBV5-1 to TRBJ2-1, with D possibly TRBD2 on 5 matching bases. The ends were cut back, 3 bases at V and 10 bases at J, with 11 bases in the middle. The germline gives CDR1 SGHRS, CDR2 YFSETQ. This CDR3 contains 12 residues. The CDR3, as DNA: TGCGCCAGCAGCTGGACTGGGGAGGAGCAGTTCTTC. Translated, it gives CASSWTGEEQFF. Complete variable domain (other parts from reference TRBV5-1 and TRBJ2-1): KAGVTQTPRYLIKTRGQQVTLSCSPISGHRSVSWYQQTPGQGLQFLFEYFSETQRNKGNFPGRFSGRQFSNSRSEMNVSTLELGDSALYLCASSWTGEEQFFGPGTRLTVL.

A single count supports this clonotype. CDR3 DNA: TGTGCCAGCAGTCCCCTTGGAGCGGGGGGGCTGGGAGATACGCAGTATTTT. This translates into CASSPLGAGGLGDTQYF. This rearrangement joins TRBV7-3 to TRBJ2-3, with 10 nucleotides matching TRBD2. V was clipped by 6 bases and J by 5 bases; unmatched bases: 14. The CDR3 is 17 residues long. Germline CDR1 is SGHTA and CDR2 is FQGTGA.

In the case of this clonotype: At one end the junction does not follow the germline gene, possibly because of a read error. The V gene is TRBV7-9, the J gene TRBJ2-4; 7 nucleotides agree with TRBD2. This CDR3 spans 12 amino acids. Germline V CDR1 and CDR2: SEHNR, FQNEAQ (reference sequence). The CDR3 region has the DNA TGTGCCAGCAGCTGGGAGGGGAAGTTTTGGGACTTC. Translating it yields CASSWEGKFWDF.